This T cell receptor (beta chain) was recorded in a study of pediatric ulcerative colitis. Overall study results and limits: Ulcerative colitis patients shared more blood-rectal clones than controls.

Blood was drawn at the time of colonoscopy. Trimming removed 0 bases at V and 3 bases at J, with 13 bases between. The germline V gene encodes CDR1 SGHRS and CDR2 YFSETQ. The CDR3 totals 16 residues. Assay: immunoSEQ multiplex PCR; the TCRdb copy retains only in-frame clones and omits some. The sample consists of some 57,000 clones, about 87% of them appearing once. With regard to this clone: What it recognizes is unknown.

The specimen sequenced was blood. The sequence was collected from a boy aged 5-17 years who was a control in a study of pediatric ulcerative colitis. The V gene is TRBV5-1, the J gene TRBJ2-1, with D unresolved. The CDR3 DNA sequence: TGCGCCAGCAGCTTGGCTGACCGAGCCGACTACAATGAGCAGTTCTTC. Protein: CASSLADRADYNEQFF.